The present TCR beta chain was sequenced within a study of glioma-infiltrating T cells after dendritic cell vaccination. Time point of the sample: after dendritic cell vaccination, including at tumor progression/relapse. All glioblastoma patients lacked an isocitrate dehydrogenase mutation. Primers: 60 V beta forward and 13 J beta reverse. Method: immunoSEQ multiplex PCR; TCRdb's copy keeps in-frame clones and lacks some. The sample lists 75,000 to 85,000 clones, about nine tenths occurring once. V trimming: 5 bases; J trimming: 5 bases; junction bases outside the gene matches: 12. The CDR3 covers 15 residues. Germline V gene sequence: CDR1 SEHNR, CDR2 FQNEAQ (reference sequence).

V usage is TRBV7-9 and J usage is TRBJ2-7; 7 bases map to TRBD1. Sequencing was performed on blood, taken after dendritic cell vaccination. This clonotype originated in a human donor with glioblastoma. The chain's CDR3 is CASSPSQTGFHEQYF. The CDR3 nucleotides read TGTGCCAGCAGCCCGTCCCAGACAGGGTTCCACGAGCAGTACTTC.